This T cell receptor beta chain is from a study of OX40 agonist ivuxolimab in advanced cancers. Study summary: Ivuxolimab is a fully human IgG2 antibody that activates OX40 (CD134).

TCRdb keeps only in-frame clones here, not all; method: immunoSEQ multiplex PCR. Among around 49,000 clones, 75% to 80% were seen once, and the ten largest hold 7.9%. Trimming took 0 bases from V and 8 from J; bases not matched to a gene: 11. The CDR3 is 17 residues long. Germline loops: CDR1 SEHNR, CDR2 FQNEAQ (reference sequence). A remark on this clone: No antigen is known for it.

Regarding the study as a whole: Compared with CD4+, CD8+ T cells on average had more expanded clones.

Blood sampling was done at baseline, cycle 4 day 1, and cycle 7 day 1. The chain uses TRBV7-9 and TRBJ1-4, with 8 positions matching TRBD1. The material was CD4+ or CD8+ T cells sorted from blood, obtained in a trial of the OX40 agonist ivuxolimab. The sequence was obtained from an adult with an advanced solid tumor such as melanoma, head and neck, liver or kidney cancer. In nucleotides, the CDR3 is TGTGCCAGCAGCTTAGCAATTCCCAGGGGGCTTTACGAAAAACTGTTTTTT. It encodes CASSLAIPRGLYEKLFF.